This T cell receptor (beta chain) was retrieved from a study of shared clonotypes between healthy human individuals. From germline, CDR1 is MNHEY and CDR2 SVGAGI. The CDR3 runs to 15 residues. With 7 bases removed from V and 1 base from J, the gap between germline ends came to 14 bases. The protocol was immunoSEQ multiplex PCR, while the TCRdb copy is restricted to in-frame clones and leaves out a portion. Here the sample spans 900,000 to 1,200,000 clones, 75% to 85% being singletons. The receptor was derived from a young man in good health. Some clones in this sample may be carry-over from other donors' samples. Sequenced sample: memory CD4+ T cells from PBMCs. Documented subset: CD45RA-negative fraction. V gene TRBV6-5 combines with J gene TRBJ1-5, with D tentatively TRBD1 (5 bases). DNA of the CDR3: TGTGCCAGCACGGTCAGGGTGGGGAGCAATCAGCCCCAGCATTTT. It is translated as CASTVRVGSNQPQHF.